This T cell receptor (beta chain) is from a study of patients and donors after allogeneic stem cell transplantation. TCRdb reanalysed the RT-PCR reads using MiXCR and keeps one entry per CDR3 protein. The table shows about 110,000 distinct CDR3 sequences, with 35% to 45% occurring only once. The junction had 10 bases not matched to a gene; V was cut back by 3 bases and J by 4 bases. The CDR3 runs 17 residues. CDR1 is LNHNV, CDR2 YYDKDF, per germline (reference sequence). The rearrangement links TRBV15 to TRBJ2-1, with TRBD2 matching over 9 bases. This TCR was sampled from a human donor who was either an allogeneic HSCT recipient or a stem cell or donor lymphocyte infusion donor (not recorded which). It is not recorded whose cells these are; they may come from a transplant donor. The sample comprised blood, either unsorted or a sorted T cell fraction (not recorded which). CDR3 nucleotides: TGTGCCACCAGCAGGGAACCGGGACTAGCAACATACAATGAGCAGTTCTTC. It specifies CATSREPGLATYNEQFF. The variable domain in full, with the rest retrieved from reference TRBV15 and TRBJ2-1, is DAMVIQNPRYQVTQFGKPVTLSCSQTLNHNVMYWYQQKSSQAPKLLFHYYDKDFNNEADTPDNFQSRRPNTSFCFLDIRSPGLGDTAMYLCATSREPGLATYNEQFFGPGTRLTVL.